This TCR beta chain was sequenced during a study of response to subunit inactivated influenza vaccine. Germline values: CDR1 DFQATT, CDR2 SNEGSKA (reference sequence). The CDR3 runs to 13 residues. The V and J ends lost 4 bases and 1 base respectively, with 11 bases between them. This clonotype turned up a few times. Its antigen is unknown. General study findings and limits: It was suggested by the authors that few new T cells are recruited by each seasonal influenza vaccination.

TCRdb re-analysed the RT-PCR reads in MiXCR, keeping a single row per CDR3 protein. The sample lists about 650,000 distinct CDR3 sequences, around a sixth occurring once. The genes are TRBV20-1 and TRBJ2-7; the D gene is possibly TRBD1 (5 bases). The input for sequencing was PBMCs from blood, taken 12 days after vaccination. The sequence derives from a man aged 50-59 years who received an inactivated influenza vaccine. Here the CDR3 DNA reads TGCAGTGCTACAGAGACAGTTTCCTACGAGCAGTACTTC. Its protein is CSATETVSYEQYF.